This T cell receptor (beta chain) stems from a study of PD-1 blockade in classical Hodgkin lymphoma. Study-wide points: Patients who initiated nivolumab within 1 year of ASCT were excluded. Only CD4+ TCR diversity, not CD8+, had risen significantly by C4D1. Complete responders matched newly diagnosed patients in baseline diversity.

Details on this clone: The antigen is unknown.

Each of the patients experienced relapse following autologous stem cell transplantation, and their brentuximab vedotin exposure differed. Assay used: immunoSEQ multiplex PCR; TCRdb lists only in-frame clones, some missing. The data contain around 7,100 clones, around three quarters of them singletons. This specimen was peripheral blood mononuclear cells (PBMCs), taken at baseline. The sequence was collected from a human donor with classical Hodgkin lymphoma.

CDR3 DNA sequence: TGCGCCAGCAGCCCCCGGGACAGAAGGGACACTGAAGCTTTCTTT. Amino acid sequence: CASSPRDRRDTEAFF. V and J are TRBV5-1 and TRBJ1-1; 7 bases are a match to TRBD1. Germline V gene sequence: CDR1 SGHRS, CDR2 YFSETQ. Trimming took 4 bases from V and 3 from J; bases not matched to a gene: 9. The CDR3 covers 15 residues.